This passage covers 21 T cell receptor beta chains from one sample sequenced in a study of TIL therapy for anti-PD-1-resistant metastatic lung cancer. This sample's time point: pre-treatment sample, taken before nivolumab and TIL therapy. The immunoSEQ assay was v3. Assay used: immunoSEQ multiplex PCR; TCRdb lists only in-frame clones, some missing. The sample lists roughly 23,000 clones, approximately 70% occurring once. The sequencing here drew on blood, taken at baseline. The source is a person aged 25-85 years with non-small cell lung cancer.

CDR3 bases: TGCGCCAGCAGCCAAGAGAAGGCAGGGCAGGGCTACACCTTC. Translating it yields CASSQEKAGQGYTF. This chain links TRBV4-1 with TRBJ1-2; tentative D call: TRBD1 (5 bases). The CDR3 consists of 14 residues. V was cut by 0 bases and J by 8 bases, with 13 bases left in between. Germline V gene sequence: CDR1 MGHRA, CDR2 YSYEKL.

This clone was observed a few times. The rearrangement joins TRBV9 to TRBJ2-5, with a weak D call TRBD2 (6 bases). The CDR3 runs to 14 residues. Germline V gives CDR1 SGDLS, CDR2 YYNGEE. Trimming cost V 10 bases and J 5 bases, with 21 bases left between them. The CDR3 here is CAPGAGRAEETQYF. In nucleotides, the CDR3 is TGTGCCCCCGGAGCGGGCAGGGCGGAGGAGACCCAGTACTTC. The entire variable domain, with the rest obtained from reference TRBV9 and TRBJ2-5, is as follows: DSGVTQTPKHLITATGQRVTLRCSPRSGDLSVYWYQQSLDQGLQFLIQYYNGEERAKGNILERFSAQQFPDLHSELNLSSLELGDSALYFCAPGAGRAEETQYFGPGTRLLVL.

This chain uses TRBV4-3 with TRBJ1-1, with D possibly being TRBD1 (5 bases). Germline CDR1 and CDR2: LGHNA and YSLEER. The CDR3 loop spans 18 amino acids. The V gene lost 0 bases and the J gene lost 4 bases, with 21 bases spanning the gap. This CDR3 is CASSQDLGAPAGGTEAFF. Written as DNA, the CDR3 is TGCGCCAGCAGCCAAGATCTCGGGGCACCAGCGGGTGGCACTGAAGCTTTCTTT.

CDR3 in DNA: TGCGCCAGCAGCTTGACCCAGTCGAGCGGGGAGCTGTTTTTT. Amino acid sequence: CASSLTQSSGELFF. The V call is TRBV5-1, the J call TRBJ2-2; D gene unclear. Germline V gives CDR1 SGHRS, CDR2 YFSETQ. Between the trimmed V and J ends, which lost 1 base and 7 bases, there was a span of 11 bases. The CDR3 runs to 14 residues.

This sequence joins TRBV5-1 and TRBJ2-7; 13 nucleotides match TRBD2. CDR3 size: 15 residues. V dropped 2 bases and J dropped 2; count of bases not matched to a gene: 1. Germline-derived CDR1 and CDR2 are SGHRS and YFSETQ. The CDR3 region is CASSLGLAGAYEQYF. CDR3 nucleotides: TGCGCCAGCAGCTTAGGACTAGCGGGAGCCTACGAGCAGTACTTC.

CDR3 region: CASVGQIQAFF. CDR3 nucleotides: TGTGCTAGTGTCGGTCAGATTCAAGCTTTCTTT. The gene calls are TRBV12-5 and TRBJ1-1; D is ambiguous. The CDR3 is 11 amino acids. V was clipped by 7 bases and J by 9 bases, with 12 bases between them. The germline V gene has CDR1 LGHNT and CDR2 FRNRAP.

Written as DNA, the CDR3 is TGTGCCAGCAGTGAAGGCCCAGCGGGGGGGTTCAGCGAGCAGTACGTC. It yields the protein CASSEGPAGGFSEQYV. The V gene is TRBV2, the J gene TRBJ2-7; 10 nucleotides agree with TRBD2. The CDR3 runs to 16 residues. The trim removed 1 base at V and 6 bases at J, leaving 9 bases unmatched. Germline V gene lookup returns CDR1 SNHLY and CDR2 FYNNEI.

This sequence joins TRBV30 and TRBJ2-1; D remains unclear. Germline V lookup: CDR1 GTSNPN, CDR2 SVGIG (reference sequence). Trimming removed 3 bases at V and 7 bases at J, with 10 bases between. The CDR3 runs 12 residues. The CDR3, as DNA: TGTGCCTGGAGCCAGACTTCGAATGAGCAGTTCTTC. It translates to CAWSQTSNEQFF.

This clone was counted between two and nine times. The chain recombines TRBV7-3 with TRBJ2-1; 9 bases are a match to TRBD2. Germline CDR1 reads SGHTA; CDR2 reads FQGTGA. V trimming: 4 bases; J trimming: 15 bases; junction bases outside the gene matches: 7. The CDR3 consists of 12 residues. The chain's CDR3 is CASSSDGTSRFF. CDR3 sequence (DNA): TGTGCCAGCAGCTCGGACGGGACTAGCAGGTTCTTC. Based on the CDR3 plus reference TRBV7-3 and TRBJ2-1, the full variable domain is GAGVSQTPSNKVTEKGKYVELRCDPISGHTALYWYRQSLGQGPEFLIYFQGTGAADDSGLPNDRFFAVRPEGSVSTLKIQRTERGDSAVYLCASSSDGTSRFFGPGTRLTVL.

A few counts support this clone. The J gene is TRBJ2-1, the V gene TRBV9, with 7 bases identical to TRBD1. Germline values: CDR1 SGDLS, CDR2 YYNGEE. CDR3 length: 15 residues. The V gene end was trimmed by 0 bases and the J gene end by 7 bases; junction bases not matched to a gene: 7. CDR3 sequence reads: CASSVGDRVVNEQFF. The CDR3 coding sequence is TGTGCCAGCAGCGTAGGCGACAGGGTGGTTAATGAGCAGTTCTTC. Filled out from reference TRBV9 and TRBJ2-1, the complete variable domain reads DSGVTQTPKHLITATGQRVTLRCSPRSGDLSVYWYQQSLDQGLQFLIQYYNGEERAKGNILERFSAQQFPDLHSELNLSSLELGDSALYFCASSVGDRVVNEQFFGPGTRLTVL.

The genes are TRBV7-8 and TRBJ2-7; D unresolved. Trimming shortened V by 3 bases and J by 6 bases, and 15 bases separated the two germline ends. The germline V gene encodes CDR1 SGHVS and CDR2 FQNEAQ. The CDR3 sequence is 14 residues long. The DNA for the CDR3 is TGTGCCAGCAGCTTTATTGGGTCACTCCTCGAGCAGTACTTC. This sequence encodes CASSFIGSLLEQYF.

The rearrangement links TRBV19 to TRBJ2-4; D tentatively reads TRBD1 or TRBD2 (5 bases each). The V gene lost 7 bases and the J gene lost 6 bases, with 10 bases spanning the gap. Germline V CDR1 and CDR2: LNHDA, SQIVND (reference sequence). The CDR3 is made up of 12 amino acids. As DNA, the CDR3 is TGTGCCAGTAATGGGGGTAGAAACATTCAGTACTTC. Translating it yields CASNGGRNIQYF.

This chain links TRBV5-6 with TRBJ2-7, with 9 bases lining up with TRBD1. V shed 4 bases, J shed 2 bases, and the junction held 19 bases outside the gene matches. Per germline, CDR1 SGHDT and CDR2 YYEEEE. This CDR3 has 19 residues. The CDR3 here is CASSDVLGDRDLQPYEQYV. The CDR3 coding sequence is TGTGCCAGCAGCGACGTTCTGGGGGACAGGGACCTTCAACCCTACGAGCAGTACGTC.

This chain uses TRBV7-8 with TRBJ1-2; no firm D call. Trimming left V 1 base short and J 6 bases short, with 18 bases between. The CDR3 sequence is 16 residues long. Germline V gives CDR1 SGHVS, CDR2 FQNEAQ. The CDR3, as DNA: TGTGCCAGCAGCTTAGATGGTCGGGATTGGGTGGATGGCTACACCTTC. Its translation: CASSLDGRDWVDGYTF.

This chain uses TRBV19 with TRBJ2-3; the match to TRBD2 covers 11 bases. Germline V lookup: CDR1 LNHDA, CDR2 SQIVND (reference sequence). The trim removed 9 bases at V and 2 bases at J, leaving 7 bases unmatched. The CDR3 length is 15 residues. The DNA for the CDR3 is TGTGCCAGCCGGACTAGCGGGCGACCCACAGATACGCAGTATTTT. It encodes CASRTSGRPTDTQYF.

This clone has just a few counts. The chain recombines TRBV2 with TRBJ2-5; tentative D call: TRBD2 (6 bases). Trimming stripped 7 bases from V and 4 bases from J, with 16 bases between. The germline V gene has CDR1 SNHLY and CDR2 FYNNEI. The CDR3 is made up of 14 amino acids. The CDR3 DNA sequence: TGTGCCAGCACCTCTTATGTGGGGGGAGAGACCCAGTACTTC. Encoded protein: CASTSYVGGETQYF.

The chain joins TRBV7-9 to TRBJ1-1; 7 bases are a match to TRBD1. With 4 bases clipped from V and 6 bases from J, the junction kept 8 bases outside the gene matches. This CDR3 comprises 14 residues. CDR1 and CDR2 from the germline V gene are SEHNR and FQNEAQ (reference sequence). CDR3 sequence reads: CASSSRGGRAEAFF. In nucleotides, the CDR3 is TGTGCCAGCAGCTCCCGAGGGGGCAGGGCTGAAGCTTTCTTT.

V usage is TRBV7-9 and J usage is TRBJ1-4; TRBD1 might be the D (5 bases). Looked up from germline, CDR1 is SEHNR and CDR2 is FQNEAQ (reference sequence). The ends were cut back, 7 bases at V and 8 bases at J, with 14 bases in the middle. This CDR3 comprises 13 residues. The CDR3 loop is CASKGTPGEKLFF. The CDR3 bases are TGTGCCAGCAAAGGGACCCCGGGAGAAAAACTGTTTTTT.

The CDR3 region is CASSYSAFQNNEQFF. DNA of the CDR3: TGCGCCAGCAGCTACTCTGCATTCCAAAACAATGAGCAGTTCTTC. The V and J genes are TRBV5-1 and TRBJ2-1; D remains unclear. The CDR3 extends over 15 amino acids. Trimming stripped 3 bases from V and 5 bases from J, with 15 bases between. CDR1 and CDR2 (germline): SGHRS, YFSETQ.

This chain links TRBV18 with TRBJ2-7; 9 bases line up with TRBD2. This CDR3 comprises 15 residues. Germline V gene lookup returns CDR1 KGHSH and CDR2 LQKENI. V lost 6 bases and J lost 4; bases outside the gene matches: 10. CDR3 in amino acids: CASSSGGGAEYEQYV. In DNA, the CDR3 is TGTGCCAGCTCCTCGGGCGGGGGGGCCGAGTACGAGCAGTACGTC.

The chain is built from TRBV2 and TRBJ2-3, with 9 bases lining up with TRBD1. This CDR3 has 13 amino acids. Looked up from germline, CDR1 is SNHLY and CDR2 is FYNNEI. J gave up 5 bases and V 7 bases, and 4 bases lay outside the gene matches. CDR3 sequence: CASNRGREDTQYF. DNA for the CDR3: TGTGCCAGCAACAGGGGGCGGGAAGATACGCAGTATTTT. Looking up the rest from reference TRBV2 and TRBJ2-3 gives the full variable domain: EPEVTQTPSHQVTQMGQEVILRCVPISNHLYFYWYRQILGQKVEFLVSFYNNEISEKSEIFDDQFSVERPDGSNFTLKIRSTKLEDSAMYFCASNRGREDTQYFGPGTRLTVL.